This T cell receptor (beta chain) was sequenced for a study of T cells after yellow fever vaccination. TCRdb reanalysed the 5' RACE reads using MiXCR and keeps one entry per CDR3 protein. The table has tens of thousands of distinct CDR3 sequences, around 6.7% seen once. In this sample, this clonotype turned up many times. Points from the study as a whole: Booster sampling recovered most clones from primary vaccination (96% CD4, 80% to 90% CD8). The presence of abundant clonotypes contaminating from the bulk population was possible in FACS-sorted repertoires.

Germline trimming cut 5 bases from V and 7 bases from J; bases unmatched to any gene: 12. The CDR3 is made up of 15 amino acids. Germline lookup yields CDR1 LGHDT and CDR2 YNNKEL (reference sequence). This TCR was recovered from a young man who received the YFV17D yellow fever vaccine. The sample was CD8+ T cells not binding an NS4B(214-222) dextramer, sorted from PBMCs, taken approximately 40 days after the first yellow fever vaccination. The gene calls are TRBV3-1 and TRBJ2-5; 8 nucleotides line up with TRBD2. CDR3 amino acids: CASSNPWTSMPTQYF. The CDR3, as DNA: TGTGCCAGCAGCAACCCCTGGACTAGCATGCCGACCCAGTACTTC.